This T cell receptor beta chain was sequenced during a study of blood T cell repertoires in COVID-19. Germline V lookup: CDR1 MDHEN, CDR2 SYDVKM. This CDR3 spans 15 amino acids. V was cut by 7 bases and J by 0 bases, with 13 bases left in between. Libraries were prepared by immunoSEQ multiplex PCR; TCRdb keeps only in-frame clonotypes and omits some of them. The repertoire has fewer than 200,000 clones, roughly 89% of them found once; the top ten carry just under 4%. V gene TRBV28 combines with J gene TRBJ1-5; a weak D match, TRBD1 (5 bases). This clonotype was obtained from a woman between 55 and 75 years old who had recovered from COVID-19. The specimen sequenced was peripheral blood. The CDR3 bases are TGTGCCAGCAAAGGGCCGGGGGTTAGCAATCAGCCCCAGCATTTT. Translated: CASKGPGVSNQPQHF.